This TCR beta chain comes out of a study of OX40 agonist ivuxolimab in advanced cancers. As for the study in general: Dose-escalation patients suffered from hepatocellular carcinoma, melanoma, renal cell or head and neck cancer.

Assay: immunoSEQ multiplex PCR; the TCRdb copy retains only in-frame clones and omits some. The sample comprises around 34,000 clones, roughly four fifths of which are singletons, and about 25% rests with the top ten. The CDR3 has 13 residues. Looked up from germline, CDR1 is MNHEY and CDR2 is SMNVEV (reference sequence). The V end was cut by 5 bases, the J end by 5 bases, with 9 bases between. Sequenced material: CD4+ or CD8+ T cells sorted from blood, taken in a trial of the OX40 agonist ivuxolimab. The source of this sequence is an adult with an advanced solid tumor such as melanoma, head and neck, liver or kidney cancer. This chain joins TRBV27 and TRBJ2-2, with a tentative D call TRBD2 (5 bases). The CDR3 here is CASSGGRTGELFF. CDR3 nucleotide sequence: TGTGCCAGCAGTGGTGGGAGAACCGGGGAGCTGTTTTTT.